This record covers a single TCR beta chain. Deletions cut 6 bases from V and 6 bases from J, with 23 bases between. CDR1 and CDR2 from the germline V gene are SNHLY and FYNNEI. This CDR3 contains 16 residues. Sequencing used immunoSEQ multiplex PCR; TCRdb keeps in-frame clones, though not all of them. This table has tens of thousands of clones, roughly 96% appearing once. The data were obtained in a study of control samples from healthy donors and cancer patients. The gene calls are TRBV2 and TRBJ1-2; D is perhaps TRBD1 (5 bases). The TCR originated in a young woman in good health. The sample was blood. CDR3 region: CASSRVRDVSKHGYTF. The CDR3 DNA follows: TGTGCCAGCAGCCGAGTTAGGGACGTATCGAAACATGGCTACACCTTC.